This T cell receptor beta chain was captured in a study of control samples from healthy donors and cancer patients. Germline loops: CDR1 MNHEY, CDR2 SVGAGI. CDR3 length: 12 residues. V lost 6 bases to trimming and J lost 7 bases, with 9 bases between them. Generated by immunoSEQ multiplex PCR, the TCRdb table keeps only in-frame clones and is missing some. The table includes 95,000 to 130,000 clones, 85% to 90% detected once. The gene calls are TRBV6-5 and TRBJ1-4; tentatively, D is TRBD1 (6 bases). Source material: PBMCs. The sequence was collected from a woman between 45 and 60 years old with colorectal cancer. CDR3 coding DNA: TGTGCCAGCAGCCGGACAGCTGAAAAACTGTTTTTT. Translation: CASSRTAEKLFF.